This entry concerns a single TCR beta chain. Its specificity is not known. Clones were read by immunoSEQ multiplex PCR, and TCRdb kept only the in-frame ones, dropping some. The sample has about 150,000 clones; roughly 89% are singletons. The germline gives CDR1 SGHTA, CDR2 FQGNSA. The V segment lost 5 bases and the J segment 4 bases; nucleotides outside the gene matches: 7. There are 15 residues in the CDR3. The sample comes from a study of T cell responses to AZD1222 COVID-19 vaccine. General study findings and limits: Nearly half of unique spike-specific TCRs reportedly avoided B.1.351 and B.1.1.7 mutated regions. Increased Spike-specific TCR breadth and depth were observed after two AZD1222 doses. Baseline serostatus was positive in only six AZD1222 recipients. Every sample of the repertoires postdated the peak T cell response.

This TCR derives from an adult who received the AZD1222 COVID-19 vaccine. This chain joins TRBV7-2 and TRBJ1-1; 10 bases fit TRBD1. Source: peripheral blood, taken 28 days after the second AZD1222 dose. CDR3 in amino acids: CASSPTGGSITEAFF. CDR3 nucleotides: TGTGCCAGCAGCCCGACAGGGGGCTCAATCACTGAAGCTTTCTTT.